This entry lists 14 T cell receptor beta chains sequenced from one sample in a study of molecular identifiers for immune sequencing clone quantification. TCRdb redid the calling of the PCR reads with MiXCR, one entry per CDR3 protein. The repertoire consists of some 88,000 distinct CDR3 sequences, with around 20% occurring once and the leading ten covering about 0.95%. Sequenced sample: naive CD8+ T cells from blood, with Jurkat cell RNA spiked in. Specified subset: FACS-sorted CD8+CD4-CCR7+CD45RA+ naive T cells. The receptors derive from a human donor in good health. Some libraries in this study had Jurkat cell RNA spiked in.

The V gene is TRBV5-6, the J gene TRBJ1-5; maybe TRBD1 (5 bases). This CDR3 is built from 15 residues. The V and J ends lost 4 bases and 0 bases respectively, with 11 bases between them. Germline V gene sequence: CDR1 SGHDT, CDR2 YYEEEE. The CDR3 DNA follows: TGTGCCAGCAGCGTACAGGATTATAGCAATCAGCCCCAGCATTTT. Its translation is CASSVQDYSNQPQHF.

This clonotype showed up many times. The chain recombines TRBV27 with TRBJ2-7; D may be TRBD1 (6 bases). The CDR3 sequence is 14 residues long. Germline V lookup: CDR1 MNHEY, CDR2 SMNVEV (reference sequence). The V and J ends lost 5 bases and 9 bases respectively, with 20 bases between them. CDR3 residues: CASSKLYRDAAQYF. As DNA, the CDR3 is TGTGCCAGCAGTAAACTATACAGGGATGCGGCGCAGTACTTC.

This clonotype occurred a few times. J is TRBJ2-1 and V is TRBV20-1; the D gene is possibly TRBD2 (6 bases). The germline V and J ends were trimmed by 2 bases and 4 bases, with 12 bases remaining between them. This CDR3 has 14 amino acids. Per the germline V gene, CDR1 is DFQATT and CDR2 is SNEGSKA (reference sequence). The CDR3 loop reads CSARLGEVYNEQFF. CDR3 DNA sequence: TGCAGTGCTAGATTGGGGGAGGTATACAATGAGCAGTTCTTC.

This clonotype was picked up many times. The rearrangement uses TRBV5-6 and TRBJ1-5; D is undetermined. Trimming removed 0 bases from V and 6 bases from J, with 7 bases in between. Germline assignment: CDR1 SGHDT and CDR2 YYEEEE. The CDR3 has 13 residues. Here the CDR3 reads CASSLGGSQPQHF. Here the CDR3 DNA reads TGTGCCAGCAGCTTGGGCGGTAGTCAGCCCCAGCATTTT.

This clonotype showed up many times. The genes are TRBV15 and TRBJ2-3; no reliable D call. Germline lookup yields CDR1 LNHNV and CDR2 YYDKDF (reference sequence). This CDR3 is 17 amino acids long. V lost 0 bases and J lost 2, with 15 bases in between. This chain's CDR3 is CATSRDLGIANTDTQYF. CDR3 in DNA: TGTGCCACCAGCAGAGATCTTGGTATCGCGAACACAGATACGCAGTATTTT. Based on the CDR3 plus reference TRBV15 and TRBJ2-3, the full variable domain is DAMVIQNPRYQVTQFGKPVTLSCSQTLNHNVMYWYQQKSSQAPKLLFHYYDKDFNNEADTPDNFQSRRPNTSFCFLDIRSPGLGDTAMYLCATSRDLGIANTDTQYFGPGTRLTVL.

With regard to this clonotype: A much more abundant neighbour one base away suggests this may be a read error. No conserved phenylalanine or tryptophan ends this CDR3, so it is likely a read error. The chain recombines TRBV18 with TRBJ2-5; D is ambiguous. V was trimmed by 5 bases and J by 0 bases, leaving 7 bases between them. Germline V gene data show CDR1 as KGHSH and CDR2 as LQKENI. This CDR3 is 13 amino acids long. The CDR3, as DNA: TGTGCCAGCTCAAGCCAGTACCAAGAGACCCAGTACTCC. This codes for CASSSQYQETQYS.

This clonotype was detected ten times or more. The genes are TRBV7-8 and TRBJ2-3; a possible D gene is TRBD1 (6 bases). CDR1 is SGHVS, CDR2 FQNEAQ, per germline. This CDR3 spans 16 amino acids. The V and J ends lost 3 bases and 1 base respectively, with 14 bases between them. CDR3: CASSFSRDTRTDTQYF. Here the CDR3 DNA reads TGTGCCAGCAGCTTCTCCCGGGACACCCGCACAGATACGCAGTATTTT.

There are many counts of this clonotype. The V call is TRBV30, the J call TRBJ2-5; TRBD1 might be the D (6 bases). Germline CDR1 is GTSNPN and CDR2 is SVGIG (reference sequence). This CDR3 comprises 12 residues. V dropped 4 bases and J dropped 7 bases, with 13 bases sitting between them. The CDR3 protein is CAWNEDRGTQYF. DNA for the CDR3: TGTGCCTGGAACGAGGACAGAGGGACCCAGTACTTC.

This clonotype was recorded at least ten times. This chain uses TRBV14 with TRBJ1-5; TRBD1 matches at 8 bases. V dropped 0 bases and J dropped 0; count of bases not matched to a gene: 4. The CDR3 contains 17 residues. Germline V lookup: CDR1 SGHDN, CDR2 FVKESK. CDR3 region: CASSQDQGATSNQPQHF. The DNA of the CDR3 is TGTGCCAGCAGCCAAGATCAGGGGGCCACTAGCAATCAGCCCCAGCATTTT.

This clonotype was seen ten or more times. This chain joins TRBV29-1 and TRBJ2-1; possibly TRBD2 for D (6 bases). Trimming removed 1 base at V and 3 bases at J, with 19 bases between. Germline CDR1 reads SQVTM; CDR2 reads ANQGSEA. The CDR3 sequence is 17 residues long. CDR3 amino acids: CSVEVRSAGRLYNEQFF. CDR3 in DNA: TGCAGCGTTGAAGTTCGATCGGCAGGGAGGCTCTACAATGAGCAGTTCTTC.

The chain recombines TRBV6-2 or TRBV6-3 with TRBJ2-7; 8 bases fit TRBD2. The CDR3 covers 14 residues. Germline CDR1 and CDR2: MNHEY and SVGEGT. V shed 4 bases, J shed 5 bases, and the junction held 7 bases outside the gene matches. The DNA for the CDR3 is TGTGCCAGCAGTTCGGGACTAGTTAGGAACGAGCAGTACTTC. This sequence encodes CASSSGLVRNEQYF.

This clonotype was detected ten times or more. The J gene is TRBJ2-3, the V gene TRBV13, with D maybe TRBD2 (6 bases). The germline gives CDR1 PRHDT, CDR2 FYEKMQ (reference sequence). The germline V and J ends were trimmed by 2 bases and 5 bases, with 20 bases remaining between them. The CDR3 consists of 17 residues. This CDR3 is CASSLMVEAGSQDTQYF. The CDR3 region has the DNA TGTGCCAGCAGCTTAATGGTGGAGGCGGGGTCCCAAGATACGCAGTATTTT.

This sequence joins TRBV2 and TRBJ2-4; 8 bases agree with TRBD1. This CDR3 region has 13 residues. Germline V CDR1 and CDR2: SNHLY, FYNNEI. The V and J ends lost 7 bases and 8 bases, in that order; junction bases with no gene match: 7. DNA of the CDR3: TGTGCCAGCATGGGGACAGGATGGGACATTCAGTACTTC. Translating it yields CASMGTGWDIQYF.

A word on this clonotype: A much larger clone differs from this one at a single base, so this may be a read error. The genes are TRBV6-5 and TRBJ1-2; weak D call: TRBD1 (6 bases). Germline-derived CDR1 and CDR2 are MNHEY and SVGAGI. This CDR3 is 15 amino acids long. The CDR3 sequence: CATRDRNFPNYDYTF. In nucleotides, the CDR3 is TGTGCCACCAGAGACAGGAACTTCCCTAACTATGACTACACCTTC.